These 15 T cell receptor beta chains were all obtained from the same sample, sequenced in a study of vaccination and CD4 T cells after COVID-19. As for treatment: approximately nine-day PBMC culture with coronavirus spike peptide pools or control peptides (ViraFEST assay). The assay that was used to sequence DNA from cultured CD4+ T cells was the Oncomine TCR Beta short-read assay. TCRdb reprocessed the PCR reads via MiXCR and lists one record per CDR3 protein. The data show about 15,000 distinct CDR3 sequences, approximately 53% seen once. Their antigens are not known. Here the sequenced sample was CD4+ T cells from blood, cultured in vitro, taken before SARS-CoV-2 vaccination. These receptors originate from a human donor who had recovered from COVID-19.

This clonotype was observed a handful of times. This chain connects TRBV6-1 to TRBJ2-4; 8 nucleotides align to TRBD2. Trimming removed 8 bases from V and 0 bases from J; junction bases left unmatched: 6. The CDR3 covers 15 residues. Germline-derived CDR1 and CDR2 are MNHNS and SASEGT. Here the CDR3 reads CASGVAGLAKNIQYF. CDR3 coding DNA: TGTGCCAGCGGGGTAGCGGGACTAGCCAAAAACATTCAGTACTTC.

This clonotype was found once. The chain uses TRBV19 and TRBJ1-2; D is undetermined. Germline V gene sequence: CDR1 LNHDA, CDR2 SQIVND (reference sequence). The CDR3 loop spans 14 amino acids. Trimming removed 10 bases from V and 2 bases from J, with 17 bases in between. CDR3 amino acids: CAISPTVSNYGYTF. The CDR3 DNA follows: TGTGCCATTTCACCTACCGTTTCCAACTATGGCTACACCTTC.

The chain uses TRBV2 and TRBJ1-2; tentative D call: TRBD1 (5 bases). V was clipped by 6 bases and J by 6 bases, with 14 bases between them. Germline CDR1 is SNHLY and CDR2 is FYNNEI. CDR3 length equals 13 residues. The CDR3 coding sequence is TGTGCCAGCAGCTCCGGGACGTTGGATGGCTACACCTTC. Its protein product is CASSSGTLDGYTF.

There are a few counts of this clonotype. This chain links TRBV10-2 with TRBJ1-6, with a possible D match to TRBD1 (5 bases). This CDR3 has 13 amino acids. V lost 2 bases, J lost 14 bases, and 13 bases lay in between. From germline, CDR1 is WSHSY and CDR2 SAAADI. The CDR3 DNA reads as TGCGCCAGCAGTGAGCAGGGAAGGGCGTCCCTCCACTTT. Its protein is CASSEQGRASLHF.

CDR3 residues: CASSTGLAGETQYF. The CDR3 DNA sequence: TGTGCCAGCAGCACTGGACTAGCGGGGGAGACCCAGTACTTC. The chain has TRBV7-9 and TRBJ2-5; TRBD2 agrees at 12 bases. The CDR3 covers 14 residues. CDR1 SEHNR and CDR2 FQNEAQ come from the germline V gene (reference sequence). Germline trimming cut 5 bases from V and 5 bases from J; bases unmatched to any gene: 3.

This chain uses TRBV20-1 with TRBJ1-1; TRBD1 agrees at 11 bases. CDR3 length: 17 amino acids. Germline CDR1 DFQATT, CDR2 SNEGSKA (reference sequence). With 0 bases clipped from V and 3 bases from J, the junction kept 9 bases outside the gene matches. CDR3 in amino acids: CSARDRDRGILDTEAFF. The CDR3 nucleotides read TGCAGTGCTAGAGATAGGGACAGGGGGATACTTGACACTGAAGCTTTCTTT.

Written as DNA, the CDR3 is TGTGCCAGCAGAAGTACAGGGGATAAGGGCAACGAGCAGTACTTC. Translated: CASRSTGDKGNEQYF. The chain couples TRBV2 to TRBJ2-7; 7 bases align to TRBD1. Trimming took 6 bases from V and 5 from J; bases not matched to a gene: 13. This CDR3 has 15 residues. Germline V lookup: CDR1 SNHLY, CDR2 FYNNEI.

V gene TRBV14 combines with J gene TRBJ2-7; 8 nucleotides agree with TRBD2. V lost 2 bases and J lost 4; bases outside the gene matches: 7. Germline CDR1 SGHDN, CDR2 FVKESK. CDR3 length: 15 residues. The CDR3 DNA reads TGTGCCAGCAGCCAATCAATTAGCGGGGAATACGAGCAGTACTTC. It translates to CASSQSISGEYEQYF.

This clonotype was detected once. The CDR3 DNA reads TGTGCCAGCAGCCGGACAGGGGGCGAGGAGCCCCAGCATTTT. Its translation: CASSRTGGEEPQHF. V usage is TRBV5-6 and J usage is TRBJ1-5; TRBD1 agrees at 11 bases. V was clipped by 4 bases and J by 8 bases; unmatched bases: 5. Germline loops: CDR1 SGHDT, CDR2 YYEEEE. CDR3 size: 14 residues. Combining the CDR3 with reference TRBV5-6 and TRBJ1-5 gives the whole variable domain DAGVTQSPTHLIKTRGQQVTLRCSPKSGHDTVSWYQQALGQGPQFIFQYYEEEERQRGNFPDRFSGHQFPNYSSELNVNALLLGDSALYLCASSRTGGEEPQHFGDGTRLSIL.

This chain connects TRBV19 to TRBJ2-1; 7 bases agree with TRBD2. Germline V gene lookup returns CDR1 LNHDA and CDR2 SQIVND (reference sequence). V was clipped by 6 bases and J by 0 bases; unmatched bases: 5. The length of the CDR3 is 15 residues. CDR3 bases: TGTGCCAGTAGCCTAGCGGCCTTCTCCTACAATGAGCAGTTCTTC. Residues: CASSLAAFSYNEQFF.

This clonotype was detected only a few times. The chain combines TRBV7-3 with TRBJ2-3, with TRBD2 matching 10 bases. Trimming at V came to 1 base and at J to 5 bases, leaving 3 bases not matched to a gene. The germline gives CDR1 SGHTA, CDR2 FQGTGA. The CDR3 is 15 amino acids. The CDR3, as DNA: TGTGCCAGCAGCTTAATAGCGGGGGGCCAAGATACGCAGTATTTT. This gives the protein CASSLIAGGQDTQYF.

The genes are TRBV20-1 and TRBJ1-1, with 7 bases identical to TRBD1. The germline V gene encodes CDR1 DFQATT and CDR2 SNEGSKA (reference sequence). The CDR3 sequence is 15 residues long. The V gene end was trimmed by 0 bases and the J gene end by 5 bases; junction bases not matched to a gene: 9. In DNA form, the CDR3 reads TGCAGTGCTAGAGATCGCCTTACAGGGGCAACTGAAGCTTTCTTT. This sequence encodes CSARDRLTGATEAFF.

This chain joins TRBV7-2 and TRBJ1-3, with D maybe TRBD1 (6 bases). The V gene's germline CDR1 is SGHTA and CDR2 FQGNSA. The CDR3 is 15 amino acids. V shed 5 bases and J shed 0 bases, with 11 bases lying between them. CDR3 protein: CASSVDRYSGNTIYF. Here the CDR3 DNA reads TGTGCCAGCAGCGTAGACAGGTACTCTGGAAACACCATATATTTT.

By sample share, this clonotype is medium-sized. This chain uses TRBV7-6 with TRBJ2-6; 7 bases agree with TRBD2. Germline assignment: CDR1 SGHVS and CDR2 FNYEAQ. The length of the CDR3 is 17 residues. J gave up 3 bases and V 4 bases, and 9 bases lay outside the gene matches. The CDR3 DNA sequence: TGTGCCAGCAGCTCCCCCAGACTAGCAGGTGGGGCCAACGTCCTGACTTTC. Encoded protein: CASSSPRLAGGANVLTF.

This clonotype showed up just a few times. J is TRBJ2-5 and V is TRBV5-6, with 12 bases lining up with TRBD2. Germline loops: CDR1 SGHDT, CDR2 YYEEEE. Losses at the gene ends were 2 bases for V and 5 bases for J; bases not matched to a gene: 1. There are 14 residues in the CDR3. The chain's CDR3 is CASSFLAGGETQYF. The CDR3, as DNA: TGTGCCAGCAGCTTTCTAGCGGGAGGGGAGACCCAGTACTTC.